Listed below are T cell receptor beta chains from one sample, sequenced in a study of long-term antiretroviral therapy in people with HIV. Using immunoSEQ multiplex PCR, the repertoire was profiled, and TCRdb retains in-frame clones only, with some absent. The sample yields some 40,000 clones, roughly four fifths seen once. Sample: unsorted PBMCs, taken 1 year after starting antiretroviral therapy. These receptors all stem from a man aged 18 to 30 with HIV. Both conserved end residues are part of each CDR3. D genes are given only for firm matches. Rows may omit the clone size; those that give it use once, few, many or a size class.

13	NA	TRBV2	NA	TRBJ1-1	CASFWASNTEAFF	TGTGCCAGCTTCTGGGCCTCGAACACTGAAGCTTTCTTT
15	NA	TRBV10-3	NA	TRBJ2-2	CAISELAANTGELFF	TGTGCCATCAGTGAATTAGCGGCGAACACCGGGGAGCTGTTTTTT
15	NA	TRBV9	NA	TRBJ2-3	CASSVEAWSTDTQYF	TGTGCCAGCAGCGTAGAGGCCTGGAGCACAGATACGCAGTATTTT
11	NA	TRBV6-6	NA	TRBJ1-3	CATHQRDTIYF	TGTGCCACCCACCAAAGGGACACCATATATTTT
17	NA	TRBV7-8	NA	TRBJ2-2	CASSFPAGQPNTGELFF	TGTGCCAGCAGCTTCCCGGCGGGGCAGCCGAACACCGGGGAGCTGTTTTTT
15	NA	TRBV6-5	TRBD1	TRBJ1-2	CASSYSAGQVDGYTF	TGTGCCAGCAGTTACTCGGCGGGACAGGTGGATGGCTACACCTTC
17	NA	TRBV29-1	NA	TRBJ1-1	CSVEDPSIGITNTEAFF	TGCAGCGTTGAAGACCCCTCGATAGGGATTACGAACACTGAAGCTTTCTTT
14	NA	TRBV28	NA	TRBJ1-5	CASSLLRDNQPQHF	TGTGCCAGCAGTTTACTCAGGGACAATCAGCCCCAGCATTTT
13	NA	TRBV6-5	NA	TRBJ1-1	CASYRDMNTEAFF	TGTGCCAGCTACAGGGACATGAACACTGAAGCTTTCTTT
16	NA	TRBV5-8	TRBD1	TRBJ2-2	CASSANRGLNTGELFF	TGTGCCAGCAGCGCAAACAGGGGCCTGAACACCGGGGAGCTGTTTTTT
15	NA	TRBV14	NA	TRBJ2-5	CASSQDRAGLRPQYF	TGTGCCAGCAGCCAAGACCGGGCAGGCCTAAGGCCCCAGTACTTC
14	NA	TRBV12-5	TRBD1	TRBJ1-5	CASGTGGSNQPQHF	TGTGCTAGTGGTACAGGGGGTAGCAATCAGCCCCAGCATTTT
12	once	TRBV6-5	NA	TRBJ1-1	CASRRPGSEAFF	TGTGCCAGCAGGAGGCCTGGCTCCGAAGCTTTCTTT
15	NA	TRBV9	TRBD2	TRBJ2-1	CASSVAGTRNDEQFF	TGTGCCAGCAGCGTAGCCGGGACTAGAAACGATGAGCAGTTCTTC
15	NA	TRBV10-3	NA	TRBJ2-1	CAISEAGNPYNEQFF	TGTGCCATCAGTGAGGCAGGGAATCCCTACAATGAGCAGTTCTTC
15	NA	TRBV4-1	TRBD1	TRBJ2-7	CASSQTPDRAHEQYF	TGCGCCAGCAGCCAAACTCCTGACAGGGCCCACGAGCAGTACTTC
15	NA	TRBV9	NA	TRBJ2-2	CASSVNSPNTGELFF	TGTGCCAGCAGCGTGAACAGCCCAAACACCGGGGAGCTGTTTTTT
16	NA	TRBV19	NA	TRBJ1-1	CASIPPERPENTEAFF	TGTGCCAGTATTCCCCCCGAAAGGCCGGAGAACACTGAAGCTTTCTTT
18	NA	TRBV5-1	TRBD1	TRBJ2-3	CASSLRSRDRGRSDTQYF	TGCGCCAGCAGCTTGCGTTCACGAGACAGGGGGCGATCAGATACGCAGTATTTT
11	NA	TRBV19	TRBD1	TRBJ1-6	CASTPGTELHF	TGTGCCAGTACCCCGGGGACAGAACTCCACTTT
14	NA	TRBV4-1	TRBD1	TRBJ2-7	CASSQRTGAYEQYF	TGCGCCAGCAGCCAGCGGACAGGAGCCTACGAGCAGTACTTC
12	once	TRBV6-1	TRBD1	TRBJ1-1	CASRGQGTEAFF	TGTGCCAGCAGGGGACAGGGCACTGAAGCTTTCTTT
14	NA	TRBV4-1	NA	TRBJ2-3	CASSQGPITDTQYF	TGCGCCAGCAGCCAAGGCCCGATCACAGATACGCAGTATTTT
16	few	TRBV19	TRBD1	TRBJ1-5	CASSKETGGGNQPQHF	TGTGCCAGTAGTAAAGAGACAGGGGGCGGCAATCAGCCCCAGCATTTT
16	NA	TRBV7-2	NA	TRBJ1-1	CASSSQGMGMNTEAFF	TGTGCCAGCAGCTCGCAGGGAATGGGGATGAACACTGAAGCTTTCTTT
13	NA	TRBV9	NA	TRBJ2-7	CASSPPDGYEQYF	TGTGCCAGCAGCCCCCCCGACGGTTACGAGCAGTACTTC
14	once	TRBV6-5	NA	TRBJ2-7	CASSNPHSSYEQYF	TGTGCCAGCAGTAACCCCCACAGCTCCTACGAGCAGTACTTC
14	few	TRBV9	NA	TRBJ2-7	CASSVWQGGYEQYF	TGTGCCAGCAGCGTATGGCAGGGTGGCTACGAGCAGTACTTC
12	NA	TRBV7-9	NA	TRBJ2-1	CASSRPGPRTFF	TGTGCCAGCAGCCGCCCGGGCCCGCGGACGTTCTTC
15	NA	TRBV5-1	NA	TRBJ1-2	CASSLSGSPNYGYTF	TGCGCCAGCAGCTTGTCGGGCAGCCCTAACTATGGCTACACCTTC
12	NA	TRBV5-6	NA	TRBJ2-3	CASSLVTDTQYF	TGTGCCAGCAGCTTGGTCACAGATACGCAGTATTTT
14	NA	TRBV10-3	NA	TRBJ1-1	CAISDRKQGFEAFF	TGTGCCATCAGTGATAGAAAACAGGGTTTTGAAGCTTTCTTT
14	NA	TRBV6-5	TRBD1	TRBJ2-5	CASSYQDREETQYF	TGTGCCAGCAGTTACCAGGACAGGGAAGAGACCCAGTACTTC
12	NA	TRBV29-1	NA	TRBJ1-5	CSVEDRSGVQHF	TGCAGCGTGGAGGACCGCTCTGGGGTCCAGCATTTT
15	few	TRBV6-5	NA	TRBJ2-1	CASSAGGGPYNEQFF	TGTGCCAGCAGCGCCGGGGGAGGCCCCTACAATGAGCAGTTCTTC
12	NA	TRBV19	NA	TRBJ1-5	CASIEFGQPQHF	TGTGCCAGTATCGAATTTGGCCAGCCCCAGCATTTT
15	NA	TRBV6-5	TRBD1	TRBJ2-2	CASSYSGTGIGELFF	TGTGCCAGCAGTTACTCGGGGACAGGGATCGGGGAGCTGTTTTTT
16	few	TRBV2	TRBD1	TRBJ1-2	CASSPGTGALYEGYTF	TGTGCCAGCAGCCCTGGGACAGGGGCGCTCTATGAGGGCTACACCTTC
15	NA	TRBV5-4	TRBD1	TRBJ1-1	CASSYRDRRDTEAFF	TGTGCCAGCAGCTACCGGGACAGGCGGGACACTGAAGCTTTCTTT
16	NA	TRBV7-9	TRBD1	TRBJ2-5	CASSLGGTGYQETQYF	TGTGCCAGCAGCTTAGGCGGGACAGGATACCAAGAGACCCAGTACTTC
13	NA	TRBV1	NA	TRBJ2-1	CTSSRQVYNEQFF	TGCACCAGCAGCCGTCAGGTTTACAATGAGCAGTTCTTC
17	NA	TRBV2	TRBD2	TRBJ2-7	CASKGLAGEGNSYEQYF	TGTGCCAGCAAGGGGCTAGCGGGGGAAGGCAACTCCTACGAGCAGTACTTC
12	NA	TRBV5-4	NA	TRBJ1-1	CASSWGNTEAFF	TGTGCCAGCAGCTGGGGGAACACTGAAGCTTTCTTT
11	NA	TRBV28	NA	TRBJ2-7	CASSFSYEQYF	TGTGCCAGCAGTTTCTCCTACGAGCAGTACTTC
15	NA	TRBV21-1	NA	TRBJ1-2	CASSRVGRTGKGYTF	TGTGCCAGCAGCCGGGTAGGGCGGACAGGGAAAGGCTACACCTTC
11	NA	TRBV6-6	NA	TRBJ1-1	CVGGRGAEAFF	TGTGTAGGGGGGCGAGGCGCTGAAGCTTTCTTT
17	NA	TRBV11-2	NA	TRBJ2-7	CASSLTGPGPGYREQYF	TGTGCCAGCAGCTTAACAGGGCCAGGTCCCGGCTATCGCGAGCAGTACTTC
13	NA	TRBV9	NA	TRBJ1-1	CASSVGAENEAFF	TGTGCCAGCAGCGTAGGGGCAGAAAATGAAGCTTTCTTT
13	NA	TRBV7-2	NA	TRBJ2-3	CASSLDMADTQYF	TGTGCCAGCAGCCTCGATATGGCAGATACGCAGTATTTT
15	once	TRBV7-9	NA	TRBJ2-3	CASSFSGRGTDTQYF	TGTGCCAGCAGCTTCTCGGGACGGGGCACAGATACGCAGTATTTT
16	once	TRBV4-3	NA	TRBJ2-2	CASSQDPYTNTGELFF	TGCGCCAGCAGCCAAGATCCGTACACGAACACCGGGGAGCTGTTTTTT
15	NA	TRBV29-1	NA	TRBJ2-3	CSVEGLRQATDTQYF	TGCAGCGTTGAAGGTCTGAGACAGGCCACAGATACGCAGTATTTT